The rows below give T cell receptor beta chains drawn from one sample of a study of response to subunit inactivated influenza vaccine. TCRdb re-called the RT-PCR reads through MiXCR, storing one row per CDR3 protein. In the table there are 860,000 or so distinct CDR3 sequences, 21% of which are singletons. The specimen comprised PBMCs from blood, sampled about 5 days after vaccination. Receptors originate from a man aged 50-60 years who received an inactivated influenza vaccine. Each CDR3 is given with its conserved first and last residue. Each record gives: CDR3 DNA, CDR3 protein, D gene, clone size, J gene, V gene. D genes are given only for firm matches. Some rows have no size entry. The others give once, few or many, or a class for an expanded clone.

DNA: TGTGCCATCAGCGGGACAACGGCCCACGGACTGAACACTGAAGCTTTCTTT
CDR3: CAISGTTAHGLNTEAFF
D: NA
size: NA
J: TRBJ1-1
V: TRBV10-3

DNA: TGCGCCAGCAGCATAGGACTAGTTGGAGCACCAATAATGAATGAGCAGTTCTTC
CDR3: CASSIGLVGAPIMNEQFF
D: TRBD2
size: NA
J: TRBJ2-1
V: TRBV5-1

DNA: TGTGCCAGCAAAGTAGATAGCGGGGGTGAGCAGTTCTTC
CDR3: CASKVDSGGEQFF
D: TRBD2
size: few
J: TRBJ2-1
V: TRBV6-2/TRBV6-3

DNA: TGCGCCAGCAGCCGGAGCGGTACCTACAATGAGCAGTTCTTC
CDR3: CASSRSGTYNEQFF
D: NA
size: few
J: TRBJ2-1
V: TRBV5-1

DNA: TGCAGTGCTAGGACTAGCGGGGTGGAGCAGTTCTTC
CDR3: CSARTSGVEQFF
D: TRBD2
size: NA
J: TRBJ2-1
V: TRBV20-1

DNA: TGCAGCGTTGAAAAGTTTGGCACAGTATACAATGAGCAGTTCTTC
CDR3: CSVEKFGTVYNEQFF
D: NA
size: NA
J: TRBJ2-1
V: TRBV29-1

DNA: TGTGCCAGCAGTACGCTAGCGCGCTCCTACAATGAGCAGTTCTTC
CDR3: CASSTLARSYNEQFF
D: NA
size: few
J: TRBJ2-1
V: TRBV6-1

DNA: TGTGCCAGCAGCTTGACTAGCGGGGGGGAGACAGATACGCAGTATTTT
CDR3: CASSLTSGGETDTQYF
D: TRBD2
size: few
J: TRBJ2-3
V: TRBV5-6

DNA: TGTGCCAGCAGCCATGCACCGGGACTCGGTACCTACAATGAGCAGTTCTTC
CDR3: CASSHAPGLGTYNEQFF
D: NA
size: NA
J: TRBJ2-1
V: TRBV14

DNA: TGTGCCAGCAGCTTATGGCAGGGGGCAAATTATGGCTACACCTTC
CDR3: CASSLWQGANYGYTF
D: TRBD1
size: NA
J: TRBJ1-2
V: TRBV7-9

DNA: TGTGCCAGCAGCTTAGGATCGGGAGTGACCCAGTACTTC
CDR3: CASSLGSGVTQYF
D: NA
size: few
J: TRBJ2-5
V: TRBV7-9

DNA: TGTGCCAGCAGCTTAGGTCCTTTATGGGATGAGCAGTTCTTC
CDR3: CASSLGPLWDEQFF
D: NA
size: NA
J: TRBJ2-1
V: TRBV11-3

DNA: TGTGCCAGCAGCTTTACAGGGTATGTTGCCTACGAGCAGTACTTC
CDR3: CASSFTGYVAYEQYF
D: NA
size: NA
J: TRBJ2-7
V: TRBV7-2

DNA: TGTGCCAGCAGTGCACCGGACAGGGTCGGGGAGCAGTTCTTC
CDR3: CASSAPDRVGEQFF
D: TRBD1
size: NA
J: TRBJ2-1
V: TRBV2

DNA: TGTGCCAGCAGCTTCAAAGGGGGCGGGATATCCCCAGATACGCAGTATTTT
CDR3: CASSFKGGGISPDTQYF
D: NA
size: few
J: TRBJ2-3
V: TRBV7-6

DNA: TGCGCCAGCAGCCAAGATTTCGGGGGCATCGGGACCCAGTACTTC
CDR3: CASSQDFGGIGTQYF
D: NA
size: few
J: TRBJ2-5
V: TRBV4-3

DNA: TGTGCCAGCAGCTTAGCGTCTCGGTGGGAGACCCAGTACTTC
CDR3: CASSLASRWETQYF
D: NA
size: few
J: TRBJ2-5
V: TRBV7-2

DNA: TGTGCCAGCAGTAGAGTTAGCGGATACAATGAGCAGTTCTTC
CDR3: CASSRVSGYNEQFF
D: NA
size: many
J: TRBJ2-1
V: TRBV12-3/TRBV12-4

DNA: TGTGCCAGCGGCCAACAGGGGATGAACACTGAAGCTTTCTTT
CDR3: CASGQQGMNTEAFF
D: TRBD1
size: few
J: TRBJ1-1
V: TRBV13

DNA: TGCAGTGCTAATCTGAGAGTATCCCCCACAGATACGCAGTATTTT
CDR3: CSANLRVSPTDTQYF
D: NA
size: few
J: TRBJ2-3
V: TRBV20-1

DNA: TGTGCCAGCAGCTCAACAGGGGTGAACTACGAGCAGTACTTC
CDR3: CASSSTGVNYEQYF
D: TRBD1
size: few
J: TRBJ2-7
V: TRBV12-3/TRBV12-4

DNA: TGTGCCAGCAGTCCAACGGTACAAGAGACCCAGTACTTC
CDR3: CASSPTVQETQYF
D: NA
size: NA
J: TRBJ2-5
V: TRBV12-3/TRBV12-4

DNA: TGTGCCAGCAGCAGTGTAGGTGGGGAGACCCAGTACTTC
CDR3: CASSSVGGETQYF
D: NA
size: few
J: TRBJ2-5
V: TRBV7-3

DNA: TGCGCCAGCAGCCCCCGAGGGCTAAGCTCCTACAATGAGCAGTTCTTC
CDR3: CASSPRGLSSYNEQFF
D: NA
size: NA
J: TRBJ2-1
V: TRBV5-1

DNA: TGTGCCAGCAGTTTGGGGGGGCGAATCTCCAAAAACATTCAGTACTTC
CDR3: CASSLGGRISKNIQYF
D: NA
size: many
J: TRBJ2-4
V: TRBV12-3/TRBV12-4

DNA: TGTGCCATCAGTGAGGACAGCTCCTACGAGCAGTACTTC
CDR3: CAISEDSSYEQYF
D: NA
size: few
J: TRBJ2-7
V: TRBV10-3

DNA: TGTGCCAGCAGTTACTCCGACCGGGACAGGGGGTCCTACGAGCAGTACTTC
CDR3: CASSYSDRDRGSYEQYF
D: TRBD1
size: NA
J: TRBJ2-7
V: TRBV6-2/TRBV6-3

DNA: TGCAGCGTTACCCCCCCAAGTCACACAGATACGCAGTATTTT
CDR3: CSVTPPSHTDTQYF
D: NA
size: many
J: TRBJ2-3
V: TRBV29-1

DNA: TGTGCCAGCAGTTCCGAACTAGCGGGGTTCACAGATACGCAGTATTTT
CDR3: CASSSELAGFTDTQYF
D: TRBD2
size: NA
J: TRBJ2-3
V: TRBV6-2/TRBV6-3

DNA: TGTGCCAGCAGTTACACCGCCAGGGGAGACTACGAGCAGTACTTC
CDR3: CASSYTARGDYEQYF
D: NA
size: once
J: TRBJ2-7
V: TRBV6-5

DNA: TGCAGTGCTCAGGGACTAGCGGGAGAGAATGAGCAGTTCTTC
CDR3: CSAQGLAGENEQFF
D: TRBD2
size: NA
J: TRBJ2-1
V: TRBV20-1

DNA: TGTGCCAGCAGGAGGACATTACAGCAGTACTTC
CDR3: CASRRTLQQYF
D: NA
size: NA
J: TRBJ2-7
V: TRBV2

DNA: TGTGCCAGCAGCCCGACCGGGCCTCAGCCCCAGCATTTT
CDR3: CASSPTGPQPQHF
D: NA
size: NA
J: TRBJ1-5
V: TRBV7-2

DNA: TGTGCCAGCAGCTTAGTATCCGGGAACGAGCAGTACTTC
CDR3: CASSLVSGNEQYF
D: NA
size: many
J: TRBJ2-7
V: TRBV7-2

DNA: TGTGCCAGCAGTTCCGGGACAGGGGGCGGAGATACGCAGTATTTT
CDR3: CASSSGTGGGDTQYF
D: TRBD1
size: few
J: TRBJ2-3
V: TRBV12-3/TRBV12-4

DNA: TGCAGCGTCCAGGGTGAAGGACAGCCCCAGCATTTT
CDR3: CSVQGEGQPQHF
D: NA
size: few
J: TRBJ1-5
V: TRBV29-1

DNA: TGTGCCAGCAGCTTAGGGTTAGCCAACTACGAGCAGTACTTC
CDR3: CASSLGLANYEQYF
D: NA
size: NA
J: TRBJ2-7
V: TRBV7-8

DNA: TGCGCCAGCAGCCAATTAGCGGGAGGGATGTTCTTGGCCCCCTACGAGCAGTACTTC
CDR3: CASSQLAGGMFLAPYEQYF
D: TRBD2
size: few
J: TRBJ2-7
V: TRBV4-3

DNA: TGTGCCAGCAGCTTCTTGACAGGGGTGGGCCAAGAGACCCAGTACTTC
CDR3: CASSFLTGVGQETQYF
D: TRBD1
size: few
J: TRBJ2-5
V: TRBV13

DNA: TGCGCCAGCAGCTTGGACGGGGGGACCAGGGGCTACACCTTC
CDR3: CASSLDGGTRGYTF
D: NA
size: once
J: TRBJ1-2
V: TRBV5-1

DNA: TGTGCCATCAGTGGGGAGACAGGAGCCCGAAACACCATATATTTT
CDR3: CAISGETGARNTIYF
D: NA
size: NA
J: TRBJ1-3
V: TRBV10-3

DNA: TGCAGTGCTAGAGACGGGAGGGGAAATTACAATGAGCAGTTCTTC
CDR3: CSARDGRGNYNEQFF
D: TRBD2
size: few
J: TRBJ2-1
V: TRBV20-1

DNA: TGCAGCGTTGAACATCCCGGGAGGCACGAGCAGTACTTC
CDR3: CSVEHPGRHEQYF
D: TRBD2
size: NA
J: TRBJ2-7
V: TRBV29-1

DNA: TGCGCCAGCAGCTTATATGCTAGCGAAAACAATGAGCAGTTCTTC
CDR3: CASSLYASENNEQFF
D: NA
size: few
J: TRBJ2-1
V: TRBV5-1

DNA: TGTGCCACCAGTGACGCGGGTGTGGGAGAGACCCAGTACTTC
CDR3: CATSDAGVGETQYF
D: NA
size: NA
J: TRBJ2-5
V: TRBV24-1

DNA: TGTGCCAGCAGCACTCGGTCAGGACCTTTAGAGCAGTACTTC
CDR3: CASSTRSGPLEQYF
D: NA
size: few
J: TRBJ2-7
V: TRBV5-6

DNA: TGCGCCAGCAGCTTGGTGGGGGACCGCTCCTACGAGCAGTACTTC
CDR3: CASSLVGDRSYEQYF
D: NA
size: NA
J: TRBJ2-7
V: TRBV5-1

DNA: TGTGCCAGCAATCTAGGACAGGCCGAGACCCAGTACTTC
CDR3: CASNLGQAETQYF
D: TRBD1
size: NA
J: TRBJ2-5
V: TRBV12-3/TRBV12-4

DNA: TGTGCCAGCAGCCAGTATCCCGGGACAGGGGTCGCAGATACGCAGTATTTT
CDR3: CASSQYPGTGVADTQYF
D: TRBD1
size: NA
J: TRBJ2-3
V: TRBV14

DNA: TGTGCCAGCAGTTTCAACGCTCAGTCATCCGGGGAGCTGTTTTTT
CDR3: CASSFNAQSSGELFF
D: NA
size: NA
J: TRBJ2-2
V: TRBV28

DNA: TGTGCTAGTGGTTTGGTGGTGGCGGAGAACACCGGGGAGCTGTTTTTT
CDR3: CASGLVVAENTGELFF
D: NA
size: NA
J: TRBJ2-2
V: TRBV12-5

DNA: TGTGCCAGCAGTTATAACCCAGGGTACTCCACCTACTACGAGCAGTACTTC
CDR3: CASSYNPGYSTYYEQYF
D: NA
size: NA
J: TRBJ2-7
V: TRBV6-5

DNA: TGTGCCACCAGTGACCACAAGGAGTACGCAGATACGCAGTATTTT
CDR3: CATSDHKEYADTQYF
D: NA
size: NA
J: TRBJ2-3
V: TRBV24-1

DNA: TGTGCCAGCAGGCCACCCGGGAGGACCGGGGAGCTGTTTTTT
CDR3: CASRPPGRTGELFF
D: TRBD2
size: NA
J: TRBJ2-2
V: TRBV12-3/TRBV12-4

DNA: TGTGCCAGCAGCCCAGTAGGGCACCTCACAGATACGCAGTATTTT
CDR3: CASSPVGHLTDTQYF
D: NA
size: NA
J: TRBJ2-3
V: TRBV9

DNA: TGTGCCACCAGCAGAGAGGGGACAGGGAGTGAAAAACTGTTTTTT
CDR3: CATSREGTGSEKLFF
D: TRBD1
size: NA
J: TRBJ1-4
V: TRBV15

DNA: TGTGCCAGCAGTTACCCCACCACGGACAGGGTGAACAATGAGCAGTTCTTC
CDR3: CASSYPTTDRVNNEQFF
D: TRBD1
size: NA
J: TRBJ2-1
V: TRBV6-5